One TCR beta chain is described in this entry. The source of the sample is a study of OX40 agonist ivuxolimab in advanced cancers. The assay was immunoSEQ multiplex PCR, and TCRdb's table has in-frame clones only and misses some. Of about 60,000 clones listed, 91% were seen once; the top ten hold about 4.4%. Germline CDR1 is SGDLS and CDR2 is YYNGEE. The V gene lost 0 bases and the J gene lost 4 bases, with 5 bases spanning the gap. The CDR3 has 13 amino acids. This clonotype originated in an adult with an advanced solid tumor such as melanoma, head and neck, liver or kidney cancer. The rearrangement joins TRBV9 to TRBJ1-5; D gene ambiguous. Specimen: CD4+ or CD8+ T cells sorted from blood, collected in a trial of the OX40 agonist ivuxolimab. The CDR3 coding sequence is TGTGCCAGCAGCGTAGGCGCGAATCAGCCCCAGCATTTT. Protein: CASSVGANQPQHF.